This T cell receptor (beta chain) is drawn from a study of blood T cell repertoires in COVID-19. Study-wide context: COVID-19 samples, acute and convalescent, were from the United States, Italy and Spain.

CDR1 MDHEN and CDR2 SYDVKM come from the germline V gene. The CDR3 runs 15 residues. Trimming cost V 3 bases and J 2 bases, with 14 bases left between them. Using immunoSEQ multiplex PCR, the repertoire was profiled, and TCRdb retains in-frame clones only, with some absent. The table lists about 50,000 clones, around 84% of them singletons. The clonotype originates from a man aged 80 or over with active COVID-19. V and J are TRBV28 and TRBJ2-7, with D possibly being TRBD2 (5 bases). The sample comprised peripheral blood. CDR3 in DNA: TGTGCCAGCAGTTTTGCTGGAGCCGGGGCCTACGAGCAGTACTTC. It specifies CASSFAGAGAYEQYF. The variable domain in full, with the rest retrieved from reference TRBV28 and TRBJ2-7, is DVKVTQSSRYLVKRTGEKVFLECVQDMDHENMFWYRQDPGLGLRLIYFSYDVKMKEKGDIPEGYSVSREKKERFSLILESASTNQTSMYLCASSFAGAGAYEQYFGPGTRLTVT.